Presented here are 27 T cell receptor beta chains from one specimen sequenced in a study of T cells after posttransplantation cyclophosphamide. A marrow graft followed busulfan-fludarabine conditioning, with cyclophosphamide on days +3 and +4. Here immunoSEQ multiplex PCR was the method, and the copy in TCRdb shows in-frame clones only, minus some. The sample carries some 18,000 clones, 75% to 90% recorded once. The input for sequencing was PBMCs, taken after allogeneic stem cell transplant with posttransplant cyclophosphamide. The receptors derive from a female patient between 40 and 50 years old who received an allogeneic stem cell transplant from a related donor, was CMV-positive, and had no GVHD. Some T cells may trace back to the graft donor.

The chain uses TRBV6-5 and TRBJ2-7, with TRBD1 matching 8 bases. The CDR3 spans 14 residues. Losses at the gene ends were 2 bases for V and 6 bases for J; bases not matched to a gene: 6. The V gene's germline CDR1 is MNHEY and CDR2 SVGAGI. The CDR3 here is CASSYRTGNGEQYF. DNA of the CDR3: TGTGCCAGCAGTTACCGGACAGGGAACGGCGAGCAGTACTTC.

This clone appeared a few times. This sequence joins TRBV6-6 and TRBJ1-4, with no clear D. The CDR3 is 12 residues long. The ends were cut back, 6 bases at V and 8 bases at J, with 10 bases in the middle. Germline V lookup: CDR1 MNHNY, CDR2 SVGAGI (reference sequence). The CDR3 DNA is TGTGCCAGCAGCTTAAGCGGGGAAAAACTGTTTTTT. Translation gives CASSLSGEKLFF.

This chain joins TRBV19 and TRBJ2-6; 9 bases agree with TRBD1. With 5 bases clipped from V and 0 bases from J, the junction kept 14 bases outside the gene matches. This CDR3 contains 20 residues. CDR1 and CDR2 from the germline V gene are LNHDA and SQIVND (reference sequence). The CDR3 DNA reads TGTGCCAGTAGTGATAGGGGGGACAGGGAGCCCATCTCTGGGGCCAACGTCCTGACTTTC. Protein product: CASSDRGDREPISGANVLTF.

This clone occurred a few times. The chain recombines TRBV10-1 with TRBJ2-3; 8 bases are a match to TRBD2. The CDR3 has 16 residues. Germline CDR1 reads WNHNN; CDR2 reads SYGVQD (reference sequence). J was trimmed by 2 bases and V by 3 bases; bases with no gene match: 7. CDR3 sequence (DNA): TGCGCCAGCAGTGAAGGCCTAGCGGGCCCCACAGATACGCAGTATTTT. As protein: CASSEGLAGPTDTQYF.

The chain employs TRBV6-5 and TRBJ2-1, with 10 bases lining up with TRBD2. Germline CDR1 is MNHEY and CDR2 is SVGAGI. The CDR3 contains 15 residues. J gave up 6 bases and V 0 bases, and 2 bases lay outside the gene matches. DNA of the CDR3: TGTGCCAGCAGTTACTCTAGACTAGCGGGCAATGAGCAGTTCTTC. It translates to CASSYSRLAGNEQFF.

The genes are TRBV27 and TRBJ2-4; D is unclear. This CDR3 is 14 amino acids long. The germline CDR1 and CDR2 sequences are MNHEY and SMNVEV (reference sequence). V was trimmed by 7 bases and J by 0 bases, leaving 10 bases between them. The CDR3: CASIGPLAKNIQYF. In nucleotides, the CDR3 is TGTGCCAGCATTGGGCCCTTAGCCAAAAACATTCAGTACTTC.

Concerning this clone itself: Other nucleotide sequences in the sample specify the same CDR3. The chain has TRBV2 and TRBJ2-3, with D perhaps TRBD2 (6 bases). Per the germline V gene, CDR1 is SNHLY and CDR2 is FYNNEI. The length of the CDR3 is 15 residues. The ends were cut back, 0 bases at V and 4 bases at J, with 11 bases in the middle. The CDR3 DNA is TGTGCCAGCAGTGAAGCGGGAGGCTGGGCAGATACGCAGTATTTT. Translation gives CASSEAGGWADTQYF.

J is TRBJ2-1 and V is TRBV11-2, with D possibly TRBD2 on 5 matching bases. The ends were cut back, 0 bases at V and 2 bases at J, with 11 bases in the middle. Germline V gives CDR1 SGHAT, CDR2 FQNNGV. The CDR3 runs 16 residues. The CDR3 region is CASSLDSRGTYNEQFF. The CDR3 bases are TGTGCCAGCAGCTTAGACAGTCGGGGAACCTACAATGAGCAGTTCTTC.

The chain employs TRBV5-4 and TRBJ2-2, with 11 bases identical to TRBD2. The germline gives CDR1 SGHNT, CDR2 YYREEE (reference sequence). This CDR3 comprises 17 residues. With V trimmed by 4 bases and J by 0 bases, 5 bases remained unmatched. The CDR3 DNA reads TGTGCCAGCAGCCCAGTGACTAGCGGGACGAACACCGGGGAGCTGTTTTTT. It translates to CASSPVTSGTNTGELFF. Together with reference TRBV5-4 and TRBJ2-2, the CDR3 gives the full variable domain: ETGVTQSPTHLIKTRGQQVTLRCSSQSGHNTVSWYQQALGQGPQFIFQYYREEENGRGNFPPRFSGLQFPNYSSELNVNALELDDSALYLCASSPVTSGTNTGELFFGEGSRLTVL.

The gene calls are TRBV28 and TRBJ1-2; 9 bases agree with TRBD1. Germline loops: CDR1 MDHEN, CDR2 SYDVKM. V gave up 7 bases and J gave up 4 bases; unmatched junction bases: 13. The CDR3 consists of 16 residues. The CDR3 nucleotides read TGTGCCAGCACCCCCCCCGGGACAGGGATTTCCTATGGCTACACCTTC. As protein: CASTPPGTGISYGYTF.

The chain recombines TRBV6-5 with TRBJ1-2, with D possibly being TRBD1 (6 bases). Trimming shortened V by 6 bases and J by 5 bases, and 19 bases separated the two germline ends. This CDR3 is 15 amino acids long. Germline CDR1 is MNHEY and CDR2 is SVGAGI. The CDR3 loop is CASRIRDTSWYGYTF. CDR3 bases: TGTGCCAGCAGGATCCGGGACACTTCTTGGTATGGCTACACCTTC.

The V call is TRBV10-3, the J call TRBJ2-5; 9 bases are a match to TRBD2. The germline V gene encodes CDR1 ENHRY and CDR2 SYGVKD. The J segment lost 4 bases and the V segment lost 0 bases, leaving 6 bases of the junction unmatched. The CDR3 is made up of 16 amino acids. The CDR3 reads CAISESSLAGLETQYF. As DNA, the CDR3 is TGTGCCATCAGTGAGTCGAGTCTAGCGGGACTAGAGACCCAGTACTTC.

This chain uses TRBV5-1 with TRBJ2-1; D is unclear. In germline, CDR1 is SGHRS, CDR2 YFSETQ. V lost 1 base and J 0 bases, leaving 8 bases between the germline ends. The CDR3 runs 15 residues. This CDR3 is CASSLPHSSYNEQFF. Written as DNA, the CDR3 is TGCGCCAGCAGCTTGCCCCACAGCTCCTACAATGAGCAGTTCTTC.

The table lists this clone with a few counts. CDR3 residues: CASDGAGGEPQHF. CDR3 in DNA: TGTGCCAGCGATGGAGCGGGGGGGGAGCCCCAGCATTTT. This chain connects TRBV6-6 to TRBJ1-5, with D maybe TRBD1 (5 bases). Trimming pared 8 bases from V and 8 bases from J, leaving 16 bases between. Germline assignment: CDR1 MNHNY and CDR2 SVGAGI (reference sequence). The CDR3 length is 13 residues.

This clone was counted a single time. This chain connects TRBV11-2 to TRBJ2-1; 10 bases agree with TRBD2. The CDR3 consists of 13 residues. CDR1 and CDR2 from the germline V gene are SGHAT and FQNNGV. J lost 10 bases, V lost 3 bases, and 3 bases had no gene match. This CDR3 reads CASSFPLAGEQFF. The CDR3 bases are TGTGCCAGCAGCTTCCCACTAGCGGGGGAGCAGTTCTTC.

This chain links TRBV6-5 with TRBJ1-5, with a possible D match to TRBD1 (6 bases). The V end lost 6 bases, the J end lost 9 bases, and 18 bases lay between the germline ends. Germline V lookup: CDR1 MNHEY, CDR2 SVGAGI. CDR3 length: 14 residues. This chain's CDR3 is CASSQQGPKRPQHF. CDR3 nucleotides: TGTGCCAGCAGCCAACAGGGTCCTAAGAGGCCCCAGCATTTT.

The chain recombines TRBV30 with TRBJ2-1, with D tentatively TRBD1 (6 bases). The CDR3 covers 13 residues. Germline lookup yields CDR1 GTSNPN and CDR2 SVGIG (reference sequence). V was shortened by 5 bases and J by 4 bases, with 12 bases between the two germline ends. The CDR3 nucleotides are TGTGCCTGGTCCGGGACACTTTACAATGAGCAGTTCTTC. It translates to CAWSGTLYNEQFF.

The chain combines TRBV28 with TRBJ1-2; 8 bases are a match to TRBD1. The length of the CDR3 is 17 residues. Trimming removed 5 bases from V and 3 bases from J; junction bases left unmatched: 14. The germline CDR1 and CDR2 sequences are MDHEN and SYDVKM. The chain's CDR3 is CASSPGGGSSAYYGYTF. CDR3 DNA: TGTGCCAGCAGTCCAGGGGGCGGATCCTCGGCCTACTATGGCTACACCTTC.

The CDR3 nucleotides are TGTGCCAGCAGTTACAGGGACAGGGGGTATACCGGGGAGCTGTTTTTT. Amino acids: CASSYRDRGYTGELFF. The chain has TRBV6-5 and TRBJ2-2, with TRBD1 matching 11 bases. CDR1 and CDR2 from the germline V gene are MNHEY and SVGAGI. CDR3 length equals 16 residues. Losses at the gene ends were 2 bases for V and 5 bases for J; bases not matched to a gene: 4.

The rearrangement links TRBV4-3 to TRBJ2-5; TRBD2 agrees at 9 bases. The DNA end is more similar to TRBJ2-7, so the J call may be wrong. The length of the CDR3 is 16 residues. Germline V gene lookup returns CDR1 LGHNA and CDR2 YSLEER. CDR3 nucleotide sequence: TGCGCCAGCAGCCAAGCGGTGGTAGCGGGAGTGCACGAGCAGTACTTC. This translates into CASSQAVVAGVHEQYF.

The V gene is TRBV9, the J gene TRBJ1-2; 9 bases match TRBD1. The germline gives CDR1 SGDLS, CDR2 YYNGEE. CDR3 length: 15 residues. Trimming at V came to 4 bases and at J to 8 bases, leaving 12 bases not matched to a gene. Here the CDR3 DNA reads TGTGCCAGCAGCCCGCATGGGACAGGGCCACGAGGCTACACCTTC. Its protein product is CASSPHGTGPRGYTF.

V and J are TRBV27 and TRBJ2-1; D may be TRBD2 (6 bases). The CDR3 runs 15 residues. V was shortened by 6 bases and J by 6 bases, with 18 bases between the two germline ends. Germline CDR1 and CDR2: MNHEY and SMNVEV (reference sequence). The CDR3 coding sequence is TGTGCCAGCAGGCCAGTGGGGACTCTTGTCAATGAGCAGTTCTTC. It specifies CASRPVGTLVNEQFF.

V and J are TRBV5-6 and TRBJ2-7; no firm D call. The ends were cut back, 1 base at V and 2 bases at J, with 10 bases in the middle. This CDR3 comprises 14 residues. Looked up from germline, CDR1 is SGHDT and CDR2 is YYEEEE. In DNA, the CDR3 is TGTGCCAGCAGCTTGCCGGGTCCTCCCTACGAGCAGTACTTC. It is translated as CASSLPGPPYEQYF.

Note on this clone: One junction end disagrees with the germline gene, perhaps due to a read error. The chain couples TRBV7-7 to TRBJ2-3; 10 bases match TRBD1. Germline V CDR1 and CDR2: SSHAT, FNYEAQ (reference sequence). This CDR3 spans 14 amino acids. DNA of the CDR3: TGTGCTAGCAGCCTCGGGACAGGGGAAGATACGCAGTATTTT. It is translated as CASSLGTGEDTQYF.

The genes are TRBV29-1 and TRBJ2-2, with D tentatively TRBD1 (5 bases). Trimming removed 7 bases at V and 1 base at J, with 13 bases between. The CDR3 spans 14 residues. Germline V lookup: CDR1 SQVTM, CDR2 ANQGSEA. CDR3 DNA: TGCAGCGCCATTGACAGTTGGAACACCGGGGAGCTGTTTTTT. It translates to CSAIDSWNTGELFF.

This chain links TRBV6-6 with TRBJ1-5, with 8 bases matching TRBD1. Per germline, CDR1 MNHNY and CDR2 SVGAGI (reference sequence). This CDR3 has 15 residues. Trimming cost V 0 bases and J 7 bases; bases outside gene matches: 5. CDR3 bases: TGTGCCAGCAGTTACTCGGACCAGGGGGCACAGCCCCAGCATTTT. This encodes CASSYSDQGAQPQHF.

CDR3 nucleotides: TGTGCCAGCAGCTTAGTGTCCAGGGGCGGAAACACCATATATTTT. This codes for CASSLVSRGGNTIYF. J is TRBJ1-3 and V is TRBV7-2; maybe TRBD1 (6 bases). Trimming removed 1 base at V and 4 bases at J, with 11 bases between. Germline CDR1 and CDR2: SGHTA and FQGNSA. The CDR3 loop spans 15 amino acids.